This T cell receptor (beta chain) was identified during a study of T cell repertoires and HLA-DP antigens. The PCR primers covered 54 TRBV and 13 TRBJ segments. Libraries were prepared by immunoSEQ multiplex PCR; TCRdb keeps only in-frame clonotypes and omits some of them. This sample has fewer than 75,000 clones; about 80% occur once, and the top ten carry roughly 1.5%. Trimming removed 4 bases from V and 3 bases from J; junction bases left unmatched: 2. The CDR3 loop spans 13 amino acids. Germline V gene data show CDR1 as SGHDN and CDR2 as FVKESK. As to this clone: Its antigen is not identified.

The origin of this receptor is a man in his sixties in good health and CMV-seronegative. Material for sequencing was CD4+ T cells from PBMCs. The chain uses TRBV14 and TRBJ1-2, with 7 bases fitting TRBD1. The CDR3, as DNA: TGTGCCAGCAGCCTGGGACAGTACTATGGCTACACCTTC. This translates into CASSLGQYYGYTF.